This T cell receptor (beta chain) comes out of a study of CD8+ T cells in alopecia areata. Study results and caveats: Unlike in mice, where it was clearer, TCR sharing across patients was less clear, possibly HLA-related. It was lesional scalp, especially alopecia totalis/universalis, that showed higher clonality than normal scalp.

Regarding this clone: Its antigen is unidentified.

The V and J ends lost 5 bases and 4 bases respectively, with 17 bases between them. The CDR3 length is 15 residues. Per germline, CDR1 SGDLS and CDR2 YYNGEE. RNA was extracted and reverse transcribed into cDNA as the sequencing template. Produced via immunoSEQ multiplex PCR; TCRdb's table is partial and in-frame only. The sample includes about 64,000 clones, about 40% of them seen just once. Researchers took lesional scalp punch biopsies and peripheral blood from people who were alopecia areata patients. This rearrangement joins TRBV9 to TRBJ2-3; D might be TRBD2 (6 bases). The sequenced sample consisted of NKG2D-low CD8+ T cells sorted from blood. The sequence derives from a human donor with alopecia areata. Here the CDR3 reads CASSNGGEGADTQYF. For the CDR3, the DNA is TGTGCCAGCAGTAATGGCGGGGAAGGAGCAGATACGCAGTATTTT.